The T cell receptor (beta chain) described here comes from a study of T cell changes during pregnancy in multiple sclerosis. The method was immunoSEQ multiplex PCR; TCRdb's version includes in-frame clones alone and lacks a portion of them. This table holds around 54,000 clones, around 90% found once. CDR1 is GTSNPN and CDR2 is SVGIG in the germline V gene (reference sequence). V trimming: 5 bases; J trimming: 2 bases; junction bases outside the gene matches: 8. The CDR3 sequence is 15 residues long. The source of this sequence is a female donor in good health, enrolled as a control in a pregnancy study. This chain joins TRBV30 and TRBJ2-3; 9 bases match TRBD2. Sequencing was performed on CD4+ T cells from peripheral blood mononuclear cells, taken after pregnancy. The CDR3 spells CAWGSRGGVTDTQYF. DNA for the CDR3: TGTGCCTGGGGAAGCCGCGGGGGGGTCACAGATACGCAGTATTTT.